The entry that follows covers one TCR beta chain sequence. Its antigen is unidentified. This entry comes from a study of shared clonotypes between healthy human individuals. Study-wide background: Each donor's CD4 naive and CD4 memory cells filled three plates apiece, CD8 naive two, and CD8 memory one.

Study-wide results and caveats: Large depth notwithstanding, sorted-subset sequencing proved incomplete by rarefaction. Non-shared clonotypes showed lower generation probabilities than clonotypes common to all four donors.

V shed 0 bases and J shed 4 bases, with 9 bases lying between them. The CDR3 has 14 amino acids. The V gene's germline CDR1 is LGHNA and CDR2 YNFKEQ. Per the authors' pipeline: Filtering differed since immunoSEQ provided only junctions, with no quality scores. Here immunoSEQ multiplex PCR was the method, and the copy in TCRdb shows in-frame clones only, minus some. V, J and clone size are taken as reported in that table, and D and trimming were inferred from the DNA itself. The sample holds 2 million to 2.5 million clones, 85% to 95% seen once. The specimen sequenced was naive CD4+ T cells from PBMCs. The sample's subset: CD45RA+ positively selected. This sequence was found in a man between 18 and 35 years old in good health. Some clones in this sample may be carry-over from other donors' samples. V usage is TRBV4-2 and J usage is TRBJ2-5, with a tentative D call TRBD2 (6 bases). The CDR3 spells CASSQETRRETQYF. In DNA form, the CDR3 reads TGTGCCAGCAGCCAAGAGACTAGGAGAGAGACCCAGTACTTC.